What follows are 27 T cell receptor beta chains derived from one specimen sequenced in a study of PD-1 blockade in classical Hodgkin lymphoma. Sequenced by immunoSEQ multiplex PCR; TCRdb stores in-frame clones only, minus some. This sample has some 25,000 clones, with 67% found just once. Following autologous stem cell transplantation, relapse occurred in every patient, and exposure to brentuximab vedotin varied. Specimen: peripheral blood mononuclear cells (PBMCs), collected before the second cycle of nivolumab. These receptors came from a human donor with classical Hodgkin lymphoma.

This clone was seen more than once but under ten times. The chain recombines TRBV5-1 with TRBJ2-2; the D is unclear. The CDR3 runs 15 residues. The germline V gene has CDR1 SGHRS and CDR2 YFSETQ. V was pared by 1 base and J by 1 base, with 8 bases between. The CDR3 coding sequence is TGCGCCAGCAGCTTGCTGGGGTTGAACACCGGGGAGCTGTTTTTT. It yields the protein CASSLLGLNTGELFF.

The chain is built from TRBV5-6 and TRBJ2-1; tentatively, D is TRBD1 (5 bases). This CDR3 region has 15 residues. Germline V gene data show CDR1 as SGHDT and CDR2 as YYEEEE. With 4 bases removed from V and 0 bases from J, the gap between germline ends came to 11 bases. The CDR3 protein is CASSALDTSYNEQFF. The CDR3 coding sequence is TGTGCCAGCAGCGCCCTGGACACCTCCTACAATGAGCAGTTCTTC.

This clone came up a few times. V is TRBV7-2 and J is TRBJ1-1; maybe TRBD1 (6 bases). This CDR3 region has 15 residues. V was pared by 5 bases and J by 5 bases, with 18 bases between. CDR1 and CDR2 from the germline V gene are SGHTA and FQGNSA. The CDR3, as DNA: TGTGCCAGCAGCCCCGACACAGGGCTGAGAACTGAAGCTTTCTTT. Amino acid sequence: CASSPDTGLRTEAFF.

The rearrangement uses TRBV5-6 and TRBJ2-1; 7 bases agree with TRBD1. This CDR3 contains 14 residues. The ends lost 6 bases at V and 1 base at J; junction bases unmatched: 4. Looked up from germline, CDR1 is SGHDT and CDR2 is YYEEEE. The chain's CDR3 is CASKGAISYNEQFF. CDR3 in DNA: TGTGCCAGCAAGGGGGCAATTTCCTACAATGAGCAGTTCTTC.

The chain has TRBV28 and TRBJ1-3; D perhaps matches TRBD1 (6 bases). This CDR3 region has 17 residues. The V gene lost 7 bases and the J gene lost 0 bases, with 19 bases spanning the gap. Germline V gene lookup returns CDR1 MDHEN and CDR2 SYDVKM. CDR3 sequence: CASTEQEGGISGNTIYF. For the CDR3, the DNA is TGTGCCAGCACCGAACAAGAGGGGGGGATCTCTGGAAACACCATATATTTT.

The chain links TRBV7-9 to TRBJ1-2; no definite D call. The CDR3 has 14 amino acids. V lost 2 bases and J lost 2, with 9 bases in between. Germline V lookup: CDR1 SEHNR, CDR2 FQNEAQ (reference sequence). CDR3 DNA sequence: TGTGCCAGCAGCTTACAAGCGGTAAACTATGGCTACACCTTC. Translating gives CASSLQAVNYGYTF.

This chain uses TRBV2 with TRBJ2-7; a weak D match, TRBD2 (5 bases). From germline, CDR1 is SNHLY and CDR2 FYNNEI. The CDR3 consists of 14 residues. Trimming removed 1 base from V and 4 bases from J, with 11 bases in between. The CDR3 spells CASSEDSGGYEQYF. The CDR3, as DNA: TGTGCCAGCAGTGAAGACAGCGGTGGGTACGAGCAGTACTTC.

This clone counts as medium-sized. The chain joins TRBV21-1 to TRBJ1-1; TRBD1, as called in the table, went unchecked against the DNA. TRBV21-1 is reported as a pseudogene. This CDR3 comprises 12 residues. The CDR3 spells CASSTEITEAFF. The CDR3, as DNA: TGTGCCAGCAGCACAGAAATCACTGAAGCTTTCTTT.

J is TRBJ2-7 and V is TRBV5-8; D is perhaps TRBD2 (6 bases). This CDR3 spans 14 amino acids. Germline CDR1 reads SGHTS; CDR2 reads YDEGEE. The V and J ends lost 4 bases and 0 bases respectively, with 11 bases between them. CDR3 amino acids: CASSVLGSSYEQYF. For the CDR3, the DNA is TGTGCCAGCAGCGTCCTCGGGAGCTCCTACGAGCAGTACTTC. The full variable domain, rest sourced from reference TRBV5-8 and TRBJ2-7, is EAGVTQSPTHLIKTRGQQATLRCSPISGHTSVYWYQQALGLGLQFLLWYDEGEERNRGNFPPRFSGRQFPNYSSELNVNALELEDSALYLCASSVLGSSYEQYFGPGTRLTVT.

The gene calls are TRBV10-3 and TRBJ1-2; 10 nucleotides match TRBD1. This CDR3 has 13 residues. Germline lookup yields CDR1 ENHRY and CDR2 SYGVKD. J gave up 8 bases and V 8 bases, and 8 bases lay outside the gene matches. Written as DNA, the CDR3 is TGTGCCATCCTAACCGGGACAGGGGTCGGCTACACCTTC. This translates into CAILTGTGVGYTF.

The chain couples TRBV4-1 to TRBJ2-7, with 7 bases identical to TRBD1. From germline, CDR1 is MGHRA and CDR2 YSYEKL. The CDR3 runs 16 residues. With 1 base clipped from V and 4 bases from J, the junction kept 10 bases outside the gene matches. CDR3 sequence: CASSQAPGTERYEQYF. The CDR3 coding sequence is TGCGCCAGCAGCCAAGCTCCCGGGACAGAGAGGTACGAGCAGTACTTC.

The genes are TRBV6-5 and TRBJ2-7; possible D gene TRBD1, 6 bases. Trimming cost V 2 bases and J 7 bases, with 12 bases left between them. The CDR3 loop spans 13 amino acids. From germline, CDR1 is MNHEY and CDR2 SVGAGI. The CDR3: CASSYNRVGEQYF. CDR3 nucleotide sequence: TGTGCCAGCAGTTACAACAGGGTGGGTGAGCAGTACTTC.

The rearrangement links TRBV7-2 to TRBJ1-6; D not certain. This CDR3 region has 16 residues. The V end lost 1 base, the J end lost 7 bases, and 14 bases lay between the germline ends. The germline V gene has CDR1 SGHTA and CDR2 FQGNSA. The CDR3 DNA follows: TGTGCCAGCAGCTTAGTGGGTACAGCTTCAAATTCACCCCTCCACTTT. Its translation is CASSLVGTASNSPLHF.

This rearrangement joins TRBV5-1 to TRBJ1-5, with D hard to call. The V and J ends lost 1 base and 7 bases respectively, with 12 bases between them. The CDR3 length is 14 residues. CDR1 and CDR2 from the germline V gene are SGHRS and YFSETQ. Here the CDR3 DNA reads TGCGCCAGCAGCTTGAATTCGGGGTCGCAGCCCCAGCATTTT. This gives the protein CASSLNSGSQPQHF.

The chain recombines TRBV10-3 with TRBJ2-2; 8 positions match TRBD1. The CDR3 contains 15 residues. Germline values: CDR1 ENHRY, CDR2 SYGVKD. The ends lost 4 bases at V and 1 base at J; junction bases unmatched: 2. As DNA, the CDR3 is TGTGCCATCAGTGGGACAGGGTTGAACACCGGGGAGCTGTTTTTT. Its translation: CAISGTGLNTGELFF.

The rearrangement links TRBV20-1 to TRBJ2-5; no definite D call. CDR3 length: 10 amino acids. V was pared by 5 bases and J by 7 bases, with 8 bases between. Per the germline V gene, CDR1 is DFQATT and CDR2 is SNEGSKA (reference sequence). The CDR3 nucleotides read TGCAGTGCTGACCGCGGGACCCAGTACTTC. Protein product: CSADRGTQYF.

V and J are TRBV6-1 and TRBJ2-7; D unresolved. The CDR3 length is 10 residues. Per germline, CDR1 MNHNS and CDR2 SASEGT. V lost 5 bases to trimming and J lost 6 bases, with 5 bases between them. In DNA form, the CDR3 reads TGTGCCAGCAGTAGGAGCGAGCAGTACTTC. The encoded protein is CASSRSEQYF.

The chain employs TRBV5-6 and TRBJ2-5, with 11 bases matching TRBD2. The CDR3 contains 17 residues. J was trimmed by 7 bases and V by 4 bases; bases with no gene match: 15. The germline CDR1 and CDR2 sequences are SGHDT and YYEEEE. CDR3 sequence: CASSPTLAGGSTATQYF. CDR3 sequence (DNA): TGTGCCAGCAGCCCTACTCTAGCGGGGGGCTCGACTGCGACCCAGTACTTC. Full variable domain (outside the CDR3, taken from reference TRBV5-6 and TRBJ2-5): DAGVTQSPTHLIKTRGQQVTLRCSPKSGHDTVSWYQQALGQGPQFIFQYYEEEERQRGNFPDRFSGHQFPNYSSELNVNALLLGDSALYLCASSPTLAGGSTATQYFGPGTRLLVL.

The chain employs TRBV9 and TRBJ2-1, with 12 nucleotides matching TRBD2. J lost 4 bases, V lost 7 bases, and 3 bases had no gene match. The CDR3 has 14 residues. CDR1 is SGDLS, CDR2 YYNGEE, per germline. Written as DNA, the CDR3 is TGTGCCAGCGGAGGACTAGCGGGGTACAATGAGCAGTTCTTC. Translation: CASGGLAGYNEQFF.

The chain uses TRBV9 and TRBJ2-7; D is undetermined. The CDR3 is 12 amino acids. V was pared by 3 bases and J by 3 bases, with 7 bases between. Germline lookup yields CDR1 SGDLS and CDR2 YYNGEE. This CDR3 reads CASSAHDYEQYF. The CDR3, as DNA: TGTGCCAGCAGCGCCCATGACTACGAGCAGTACTTC.

This clone has just a few counts. The V call is TRBV27, the J call TRBJ2-1; D is possibly TRBD1 (6 bases). This CDR3 spans 14 amino acids. Trimming shortened V by 5 bases and J by 7 bases, and 15 bases separated the two germline ends. Germline-derived CDR1 and CDR2 are MNHEY and SMNVEV (reference sequence). CDR3 sequence (DNA): TGTGCCAGCAGTCCCCCAGGGGCCCGGAATGAGCAGTTCTTC. Amino acids: CASSPPGARNEQFF.

This chain connects TRBV11-2 to TRBJ1-2, with unresolved D. V was pared by 0 bases and J by 4 bases, with 12 bases between. From germline, CDR1 is SGHAT and CDR2 FQNNGV. The CDR3 runs 15 residues. The CDR3, as DNA: TGTGCCAGCAGCTTAGAGTTGGGGATTAGCTATGGCTACACCTTC. Amino acid sequence: CASSLELGISYGYTF.

This clone was seen a single time. The gene calls are TRBV30 and TRBJ1-2; D is unresolved. The V end lost 0 bases, the J end lost 4 bases, and 15 bases lay between the germline ends. There are 15 residues in the CDR3. Per germline, CDR1 GTSNPN and CDR2 SVGIG (reference sequence). The CDR3 DNA reads as TGTGCCTGGAGTGTACCCAGCTCCAGGTCCTATGGCTACACCTTC. Its protein product is CAWSVPSSRSYGYTF.

This clone was detected once. V gene TRBV7-2 combines with J gene TRBJ2-5; 8 positions agree with TRBD2. Germline values: CDR1 SGHTA, CDR2 FQGNSA. The junction had 13 bases not matched to a gene; V was cut back by 5 bases and J by 5 bases. The CDR3 covers 16 residues. In DNA, the CDR3 is TGTGCCAGCAGCCCTCGGGGGGGGAAAGGAGTGGAGACCCAGTACTTC. Encoded protein: CASSPRGGKGVETQYF.

The chain links TRBV7-2 to TRBJ2-1, with 11 bases identical to TRBD2. V lost 1 base, J lost 2 bases, and 4 bases stayed unmatched. This CDR3 is 17 amino acids long. Looked up from germline, CDR1 is SGHTA and CDR2 is FQGNSA. CDR3 DNA sequence: TGTGCCAGCAGCTTAGAGGCTAGCGGGGGGACCTACAATGAGCAGTTCTTC. It translates to CASSLEASGGTYNEQFF.

The V and J genes are TRBV18 and TRBJ1-1; TRBD1 aligns across 7 bases. The CDR3 has 16 residues. Germline V gene sequence: CDR1 KGHSH, CDR2 LQKENI. The trim removed 4 bases at V and 8 bases at J, leaving 16 bases unmatched. The CDR3 nucleotides read TGTGCCAGCTCACGTACCACCCGGCCGCAGGGGGACGAAGCTTTCTTT. Protein: CASSRTTRPQGDEAFF.

The chain carries TRBV5-6 and TRBJ2-5; 7 bases are a match to TRBD2. The CDR3 consists of 14 residues. The germline V gene encodes CDR1 SGHDT and CDR2 YYEEEE. The ends lost 0 bases at V and 2 bases at J; junction bases unmatched: 1. The CDR3 DNA reads TGTGCCAGCAGCTTGGAGGGAGGGCAAGAGACCCAGTACTTC. It yields the protein CASSLEGGQETQYF.